Below are 7 T cell receptor beta chains sequenced from a single sample in a study of T-cell memory formation after mild COVID-19 (dated by TCRdb to the early 2020s). Libraries were prepared through 5' RACE. Sequencing used an Illumina NovaSeq 6000. The public reads were run again by TCRdb, first through fastp at Q25 and then through MiXCR, and only productive beta chains were kept. A single entry per CDR3 protein holds the most common genes and DNA from its merged rows. This sample holds a few hundred thousand distinct CDR3 sequences; around 21% were observed only once. The ten largest make up around 12% of the sample. Material for sequencing was PBMCs or a T cell subset sorted from them (not recorded which). These receptor sequences come from an adult woman who had mild COVID-19 (a few samples of this study predate the infection). The sample titles of this study are shuffled in the database, so cell type and time point are left out; the donor was told from shared clones.

The chain is built from TRBV16 and TRBJ1-1, with D perhaps TRBD1 (6 bases). The germline V and J ends were trimmed by 4 bases and 4 bases, with 13 bases remaining between them. The CDR3 contains 14 residues. Germline V gives CDR1 KGHSY, CDR2 FQNENV. The DNA for the CDR3 is TGTGCCAGCAGCCGGGGGGCGAAGGGCACTGAAGCTTTCTTT. Translating it yields CASSRGAKGTEAFF.

The chain has TRBV7-2 and TRBJ2-7, with D perhaps matching TRBD1 (6 bases). Germline V lookup: CDR1 SGHTA, CDR2 FQGNSA. This CDR3 contains 13 residues. V was trimmed by 3 bases and J by 2 bases, leaving 8 bases between them. CDR3 DNA sequence: TGTGCCAGCAGCTTGGGACATCCCTACGAGCAGTACTTC. The encoded protein is CASSLGHPYEQYF. Variable domain in full (rest from reference TRBV7-2 and TRBJ2-7): GAGVSQSPSNKVTEKGKDVELRCDPISGHTALYWYRQSLGQGLEFLIYFQGNSAPDKSGLPSDRFSAERTGGSVSTLTIQRTQQEDSAVYLCASSLGHPYEQYFGPGTRLTVT.

A few counts support this clonotype. V gene TRBV20-1 combines with J gene TRBJ2-1, with TRBD2 identical over 11 bases. V dropped 3 bases and J dropped 8; count of bases not matched to a gene: 3. The V gene's germline CDR1 is DFQATT and CDR2 SNEGSKA (reference sequence). The CDR3 covers 13 residues. The CDR3 bases are TGCAGTGCTAGGGTAGCGGGAGGGGATGAGCAGTTCTTC. It is translated as CSARVAGGDEQFF.

This clonotype was observed once. The rearrangement joins TRBV21-1 to TRBJ2-2; the DNA was not compared with TRBD2, the D call given in the table. TRBV21-1 is marked as a pseudogene. This CDR3 region has 18 residues. The DNA of the CDR3 is TGTGCCAGCAGCAAAGAAGGACTCCCCAGTGAGAATCCCGGGGAGCTGTTTTTT. Encoded protein: CASSKEGLPSENPGELFF.

The chain uses TRBV7-9 and TRBJ1-1; D remains ambiguous. This CDR3 spans 12 amino acids. Trimming left V 5 bases short and J 7 bases short, with 11 bases between. CDR1 and CDR2 (germline): SEHNR, FQNEAQ (reference sequence). The CDR3 spells CASSPVRVEAFF. As DNA, the CDR3 is TGTGCCAGCAGCCCAGTTCGGGTTGAAGCTTTCTTT.

The CDR3 DNA follows: TGTGCCAGCAGGTCTAGCGGGAATAACTACAATGAGCAGTTCTTC. It specifies CASRSSGNNYNEQFF. The V call is TRBV6-2 or TRBV6-3, the J call TRBJ2-1; the match to TRBD2 covers 9 bases. The ends lost 6 bases at V and 3 bases at J; junction bases unmatched: 6. The CDR3 runs to 15 residues. The germline gives CDR1 MNHEY, CDR2 SVGEGT.

The chain combines TRBV25-1 with TRBJ1-2; possible D gene TRBD1, 5 bases. Germline V gene sequence: CDR1 MGHDK, CDR2 SYGVNS. The CDR3 loop spans 11 amino acids. Trimming pared 4 bases from V and 6 bases from J, leaving 6 bases between. CDR3 DNA: TGTGCCAGCAGTGTAGGGGATGGCTACACCTTC. Its protein is CASSVGDGYTF.